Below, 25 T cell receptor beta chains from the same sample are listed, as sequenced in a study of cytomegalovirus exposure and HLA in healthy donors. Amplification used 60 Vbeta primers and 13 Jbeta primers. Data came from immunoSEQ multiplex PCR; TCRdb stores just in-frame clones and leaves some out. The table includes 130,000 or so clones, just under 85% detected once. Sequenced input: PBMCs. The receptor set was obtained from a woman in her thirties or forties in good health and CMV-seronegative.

The CDR3 bases are TGTGCCAGCAGCTTGGCCCTAGCGGGGGACACCGGGGAGCTGTTTTTT. Its translation is CASSLALAGDTGELFF. This chain connects TRBV5-6 to TRBJ2-2; 10 nucleotides align to TRBD2. Germline V gene data show CDR1 as SGHDT and CDR2 as YYEEEE. The CDR3 extends over 16 amino acids. After removal of 0 bases from V and 3 bases from J, the junction contained 2 bases not matched to a gene.

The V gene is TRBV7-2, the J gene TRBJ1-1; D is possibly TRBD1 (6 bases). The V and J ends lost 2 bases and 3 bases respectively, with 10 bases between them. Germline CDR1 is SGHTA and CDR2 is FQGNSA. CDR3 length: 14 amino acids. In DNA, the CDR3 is TGTGCCAGCAGCTTAAAAGCAGGGGACACTGAAGCTTTCTTT. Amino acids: CASSLKAGDTEAFF.

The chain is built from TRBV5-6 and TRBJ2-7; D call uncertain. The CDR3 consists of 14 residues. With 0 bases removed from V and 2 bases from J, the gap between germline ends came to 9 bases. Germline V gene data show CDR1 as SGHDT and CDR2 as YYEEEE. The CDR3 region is CASSLDEETYEQYF. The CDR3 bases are TGTGCCAGCAGCTTGGATGAGGAAACCTACGAGCAGTACTTC.

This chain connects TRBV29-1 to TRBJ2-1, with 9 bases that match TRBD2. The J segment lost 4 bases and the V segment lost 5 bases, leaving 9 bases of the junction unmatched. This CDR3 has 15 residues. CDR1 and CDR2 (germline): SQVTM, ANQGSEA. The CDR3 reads CSVWGGRAVYNEQFF. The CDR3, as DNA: TGCAGCGTTTGGGGCGGGAGGGCGGTATACAATGAGCAGTTCTTC.

The CDR3 loop reads CASSQVGTAGLYNEQFF. CDR3 DNA: TGTGCCAGCAGCCAAGTCGGTACAGCGGGCCTCTACAATGAGCAGTTCTTC. The chain has TRBV4-2 and TRBJ2-1, with a weak D call TRBD2 (6 bases). Trimming cost V 1 base and J 3 bases, with 16 bases left between them. Germline values: CDR1 LGHNA, CDR2 YNFKEQ. This CDR3 is built from 17 residues.

CDR3 in amino acids: CASGLAYLAKNIQYF. The CDR3 coding sequence is TGTGCTAGTGGTTTGGCCTATTTAGCCAAAAACATTCAGTACTTC. The chain uses TRBV12-5 and TRBJ2-4; D call uncertain. Per the germline V gene, CDR1 is LGHNT and CDR2 is FRNRAP. CDR3 length: 15 residues. V lost 1 base and J 0 bases, leaving 7 bases between the germline ends. The full variable domain, its missing parts supplied by reference TRBV12-5 and TRBJ2-4, is DARVTQTPRHKVTEMGQEVTMRCQPILGHNTVFWYRQTMMQGLELLAYFRNRAPLDDSGMPKDRFSAEMPDATLATLKIQPSEPRDSAVYFCASGLAYLAKNIQYFGAGTRLSVL.

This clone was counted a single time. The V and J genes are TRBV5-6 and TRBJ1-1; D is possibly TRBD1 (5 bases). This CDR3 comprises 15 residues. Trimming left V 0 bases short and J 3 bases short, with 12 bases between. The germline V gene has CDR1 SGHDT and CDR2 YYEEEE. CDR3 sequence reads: CASSLGRGRDTEAFF. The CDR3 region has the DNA TGTGCCAGCAGCTTGGGGAGGGGAAGGGACACTGAAGCTTTCTTT.

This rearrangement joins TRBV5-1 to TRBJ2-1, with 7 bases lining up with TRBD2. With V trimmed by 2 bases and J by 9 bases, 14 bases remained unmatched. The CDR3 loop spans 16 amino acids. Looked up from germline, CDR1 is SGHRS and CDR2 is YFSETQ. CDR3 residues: CASSLIRLGRALEQFF. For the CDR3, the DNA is TGCGCCAGCAGCTTAATAAGACTAGGGAGGGCCCTTGAGCAGTTCTTC.

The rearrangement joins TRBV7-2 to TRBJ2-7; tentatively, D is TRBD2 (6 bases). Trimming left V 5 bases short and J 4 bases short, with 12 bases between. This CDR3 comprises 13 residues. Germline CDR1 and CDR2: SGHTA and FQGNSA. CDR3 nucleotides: TGTGCCAGCAGCCTCGGGGGAAGATACGAGCAGTACTTC. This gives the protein CASSLGGRYEQYF.

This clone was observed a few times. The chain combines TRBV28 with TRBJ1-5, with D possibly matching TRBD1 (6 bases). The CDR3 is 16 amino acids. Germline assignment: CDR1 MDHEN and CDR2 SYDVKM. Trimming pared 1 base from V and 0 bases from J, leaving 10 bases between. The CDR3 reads CASSLLYRASNQPQHF. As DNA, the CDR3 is TGTGCCAGCAGTTTATTGTACAGGGCTAGCAATCAGCCCCAGCATTTT. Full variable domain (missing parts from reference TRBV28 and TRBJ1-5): DVKVTQSSRYLVKRTGEKVFLECVQDMDHENMFWYRQDPGLGLRLIYFSYDVKMKEKGDIPEGYSVSREKKERFSLILESASTNQTSMYLCASSLLYRASNQPQHFGDGTRLSIL.

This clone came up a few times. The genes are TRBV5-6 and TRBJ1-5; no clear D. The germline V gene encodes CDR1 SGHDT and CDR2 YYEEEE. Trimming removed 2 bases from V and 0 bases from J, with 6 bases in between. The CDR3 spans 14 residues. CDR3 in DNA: TGTGCCAGCAGCTTCAGCGATAGCAATCAGCCCCAGCATTTT. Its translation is CASSFSDSNQPQHF.

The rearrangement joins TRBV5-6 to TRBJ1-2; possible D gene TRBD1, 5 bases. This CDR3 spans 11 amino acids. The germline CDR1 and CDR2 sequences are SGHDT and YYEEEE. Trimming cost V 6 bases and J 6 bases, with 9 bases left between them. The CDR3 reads CASKRQNGYTF. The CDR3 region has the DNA TGTGCCAGCAAAAGACAGAATGGCTACACCTTC.

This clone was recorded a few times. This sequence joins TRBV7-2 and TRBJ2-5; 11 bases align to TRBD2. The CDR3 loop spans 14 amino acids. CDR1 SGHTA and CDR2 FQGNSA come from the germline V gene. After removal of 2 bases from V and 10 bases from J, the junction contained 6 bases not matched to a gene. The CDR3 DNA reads TGTGCCAGCAGCTTATCAGTAGCGGGAGGGATCCAGTACTTC. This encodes CASSLSVAGGIQYF.

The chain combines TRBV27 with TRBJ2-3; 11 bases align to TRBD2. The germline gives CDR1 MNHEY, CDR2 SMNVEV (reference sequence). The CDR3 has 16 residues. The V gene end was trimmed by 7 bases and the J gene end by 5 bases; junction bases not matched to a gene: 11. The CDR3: CASNVLAGGNGDTQYF. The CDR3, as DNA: TGTGCCAGCAACGTTCTAGCGGGAGGAAATGGAGATACGCAGTATTTT.

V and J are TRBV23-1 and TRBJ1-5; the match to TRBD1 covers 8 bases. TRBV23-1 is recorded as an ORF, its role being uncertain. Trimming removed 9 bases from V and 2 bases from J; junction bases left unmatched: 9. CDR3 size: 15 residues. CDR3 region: CARGQGSRGNQPQHF. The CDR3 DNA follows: TGCGCCAGAGGACAGGGAAGCAGGGGCAATCAGCCCCAGCATTTT.

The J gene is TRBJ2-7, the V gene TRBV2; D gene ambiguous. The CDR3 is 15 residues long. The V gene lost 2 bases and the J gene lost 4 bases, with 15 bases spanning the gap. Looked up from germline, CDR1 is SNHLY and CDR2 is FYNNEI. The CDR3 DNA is TGTGCCAGCAGTGAAAGGTCAGGTCTTTCATACGAGCAGTACTTC. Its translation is CASSERSGLSYEQYF.

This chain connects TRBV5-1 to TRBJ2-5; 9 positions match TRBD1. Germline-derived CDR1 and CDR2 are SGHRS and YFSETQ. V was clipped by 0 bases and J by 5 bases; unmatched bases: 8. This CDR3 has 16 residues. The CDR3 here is CASSLAGTGSGETQYF. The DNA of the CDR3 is TGCGCCAGCAGCTTGGCGGGGACAGGGTCGGGGGAGACCCAGTACTTC. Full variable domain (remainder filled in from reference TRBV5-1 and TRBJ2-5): KAGVTQTPRYLIKTRGQQVTLSCSPISGHRSVSWYQQTPGQGLQFLFEYFSETQRNKGNFPGRFSGRQFSNSRSEMNVSTLELGDSALYLCASSLAGTGSGETQYFGPGTRLLVL.

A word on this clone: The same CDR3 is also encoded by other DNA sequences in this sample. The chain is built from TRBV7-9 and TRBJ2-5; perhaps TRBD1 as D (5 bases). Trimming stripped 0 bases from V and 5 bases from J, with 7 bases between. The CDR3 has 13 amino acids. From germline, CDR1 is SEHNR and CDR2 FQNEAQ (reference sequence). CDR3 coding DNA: TGTGCCAGCAGCTTAGCAGGGGTGGAGACCCAGTACTTC. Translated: CASSLAGVETQYF.

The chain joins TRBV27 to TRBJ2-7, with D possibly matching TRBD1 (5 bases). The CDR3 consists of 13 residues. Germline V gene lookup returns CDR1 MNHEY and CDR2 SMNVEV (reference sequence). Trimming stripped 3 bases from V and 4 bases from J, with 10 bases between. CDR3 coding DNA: TGTGCCAGCAGTTTTACAGGCCCATACGAGCAGTACTTC. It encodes CASSFTGPYEQYF.

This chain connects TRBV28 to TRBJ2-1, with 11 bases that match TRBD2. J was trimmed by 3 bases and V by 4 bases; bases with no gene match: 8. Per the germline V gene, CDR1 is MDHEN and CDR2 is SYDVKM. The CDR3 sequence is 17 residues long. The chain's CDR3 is CASSWSSGRLVYNEQFF. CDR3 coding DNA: TGTGCCAGCAGTTGGTCTAGCGGGAGGTTGGTCTACAATGAGCAGTTCTTC. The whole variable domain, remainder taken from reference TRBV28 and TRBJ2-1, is DVKVTQSSRYLVKRTGEKVFLECVQDMDHENMFWYRQDPGLGLRLIYFSYDVKMKEKGDIPEGYSVSREKKERFSLILESASTNQTSMYLCASSWSSGRLVYNEQFFGPGTRLTVL.

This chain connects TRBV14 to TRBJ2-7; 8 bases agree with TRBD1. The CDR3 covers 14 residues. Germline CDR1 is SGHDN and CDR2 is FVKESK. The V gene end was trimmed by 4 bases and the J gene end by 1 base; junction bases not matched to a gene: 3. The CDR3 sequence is CASSPGTGSYEQYF. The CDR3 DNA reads TGTGCCAGCAGCCCGGGGACAGGATCCTACGAGCAGTACTTC. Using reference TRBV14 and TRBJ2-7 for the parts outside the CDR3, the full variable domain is EAGVTQFPSHSVIEKGQTVTLRCDPISGHDNLYWYRRVMGKEIKFLLHFVKESKQDESGMPNNRFLAERTGGTYSTLKVQPAELEDSGVYFCASSPGTGSYEQYFGPGTRLTVT.

The CDR3 bases are TGTGCCAGTAGTATAAAGGGGCAGAACACCTACGAGCAGTACTTC. Its protein product is CASSIKGQNTYEQYF. The V and J genes are TRBV19 and TRBJ2-7; a possible D gene is TRBD1 (5 bases). The V gene's germline CDR1 is LNHDA and CDR2 SQIVND (reference sequence). This CDR3 contains 15 residues. Trimming took 2 bases from V and 2 from J, leaving 13 bases between them.

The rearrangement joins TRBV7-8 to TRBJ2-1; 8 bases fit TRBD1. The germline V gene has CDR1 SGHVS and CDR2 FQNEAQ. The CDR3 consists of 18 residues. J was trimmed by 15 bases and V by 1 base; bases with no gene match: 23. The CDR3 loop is CASSLGLWVDRVVYSRFF. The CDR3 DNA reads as TGTGCCAGCAGCTTAGGGTTATGGGTGGACAGGGTCGTATATAGTCGGTTCTTC.

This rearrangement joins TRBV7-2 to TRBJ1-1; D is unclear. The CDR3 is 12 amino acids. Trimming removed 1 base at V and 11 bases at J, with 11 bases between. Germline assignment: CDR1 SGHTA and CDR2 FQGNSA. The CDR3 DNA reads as TGTGCCAGCAGCTTAGATGGCATATCGGCTTTCTTT. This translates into CASSLDGISAFF.

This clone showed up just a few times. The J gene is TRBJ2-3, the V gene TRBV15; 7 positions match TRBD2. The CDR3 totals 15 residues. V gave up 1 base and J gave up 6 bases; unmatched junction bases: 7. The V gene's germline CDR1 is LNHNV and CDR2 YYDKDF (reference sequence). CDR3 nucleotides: TGTGCCACCAGCAGAGCGGGCGGGAGCGTGGATACGCAGTATTTT. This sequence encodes CATSRAGGSVDTQYF.